This T cell receptor beta chain was sequenced in a study of CD8 T cells in ankylosing spondylitis. Study results and caveats: A motif in TCR beta, a set of fewer than ten highly homologous variants, appeared characteristic of ankylosing spondylitis blood. Reportedly, significant enrichment of disease-linked clones occurred in matched ankylosing spondylitis synovial fluid. Existing reports had already noted some motif variants in reactive arthritis synovial fluid and blood.

Germline V lookup: CDR1 MDHEN, CDR2 SYDVKM. The CDR3 spans 16 residues. V trimming: 1 base; J trimming: 7 bases; junction bases outside the gene matches: 9. This clonotype was seen at least ten times. Its specificity is unknown. Scientists made TCR beta libraries using quantitative 5'-RACE with molecular barcodes. TCRdb redid the calling of the 5' RACE reads with MiXCR, one entry per CDR3 protein. The table has about 250,000 distinct CDR3 sequences, around 8% seen once. This clonotype originated in a female donor with ankylosing spondylitis or in good health (not recorded which). V gene TRBV28 combines with J gene TRBJ2-1; 8 bases align to TRBD2. Input material: blood, either unsorted or a sorted T cell fraction (not recorded which). The CDR3 sequence is CASSLSGREGWNEQFF. The CDR3 coding sequence is TGTGCCAGCAGTTTATCAGGCCGGGAGGGGTGGAATGAGCAGTTCTTC.